The entry below gives a single T cell receptor (beta chain) sequence along with its context. V lost 6 bases, J lost 0 bases, and 3 bases stayed unmatched. The CDR3 spans 14 residues. Germline lookup yields CDR1 SGHAT and CDR2 FQNNGV. The sample comes from a study of blood T cell repertoires in COVID-19. Study as a whole: Spain, Italy and the United States supplied samples that represented acute and convalescent COVID-19. PBMCs, B-cell-depleted T cells, or T cells were the source of the cDNA or gDNA that made up the material.

TCRdb's table, derived via immunoSEQ multiplex PCR, lists solely in-frame clones and lacks some. This table holds about 190,000 clones, about 85% found once. A Seattle source enrolled patients during active infection and followed them longitudinally. Sequences were obtained from peripheral blood. The receptor was isolated from a man of 80 years or more with COVID-19, enrolled during active disease. The V gene is TRBV11-2, the J gene TRBJ2-3; 7 bases are a match to TRBD1. This CDR3 reads CASSLQGSTDTQYF. CDR3 bases: TGTGCCAGCAGTTTACAGGGGAGCACAGATACGCAGTATTTT.